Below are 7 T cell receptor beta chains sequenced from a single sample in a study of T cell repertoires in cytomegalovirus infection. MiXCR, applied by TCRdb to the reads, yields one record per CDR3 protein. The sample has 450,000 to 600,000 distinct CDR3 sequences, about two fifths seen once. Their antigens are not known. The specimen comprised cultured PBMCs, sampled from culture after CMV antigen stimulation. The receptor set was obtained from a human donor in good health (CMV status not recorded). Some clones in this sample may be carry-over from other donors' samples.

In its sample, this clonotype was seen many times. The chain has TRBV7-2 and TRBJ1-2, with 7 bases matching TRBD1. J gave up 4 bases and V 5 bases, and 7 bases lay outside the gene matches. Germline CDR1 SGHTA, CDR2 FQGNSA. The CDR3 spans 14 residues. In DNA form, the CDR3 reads TGTGCCAGCAGCCCTCCGGGACAGCGCTATGGCTACACCTTC. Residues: CASSPPGQRYGYTF.

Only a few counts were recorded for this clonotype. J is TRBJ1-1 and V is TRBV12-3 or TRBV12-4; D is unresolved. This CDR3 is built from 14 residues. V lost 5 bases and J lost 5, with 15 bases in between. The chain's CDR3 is CASSQLGRGTEAFF. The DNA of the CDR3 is TGTGCCAGCAGTCAACTTGGGAGAGGAACTGAAGCTTTCTTT.

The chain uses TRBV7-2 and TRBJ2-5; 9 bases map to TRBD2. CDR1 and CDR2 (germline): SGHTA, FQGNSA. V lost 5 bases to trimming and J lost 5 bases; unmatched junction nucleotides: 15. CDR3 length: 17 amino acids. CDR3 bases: TGTGCCAGCAGCATGCGACTAGCGGTCTCAGGCGGGGAGACCCAGTACTTC. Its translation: CASSMRLAVSGGETQYF.

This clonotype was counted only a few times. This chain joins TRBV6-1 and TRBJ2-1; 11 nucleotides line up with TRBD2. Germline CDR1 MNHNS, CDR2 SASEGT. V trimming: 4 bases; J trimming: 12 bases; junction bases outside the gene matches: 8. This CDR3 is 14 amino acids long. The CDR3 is CASSVSSGGARQFF. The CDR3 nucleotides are TGTGCCAGCAGTGTCAGTAGCGGGGGGGCGAGGCAGTTCTTC.

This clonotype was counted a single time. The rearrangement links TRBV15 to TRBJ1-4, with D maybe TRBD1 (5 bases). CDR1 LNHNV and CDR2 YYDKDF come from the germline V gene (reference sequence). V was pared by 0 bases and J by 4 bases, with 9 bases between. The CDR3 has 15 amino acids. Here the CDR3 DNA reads TGTGCCACCAGCAGAGACAGGGACTTTAATGAAAAACTGTTTTTT. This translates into CATSRDRDFNEKLFF.

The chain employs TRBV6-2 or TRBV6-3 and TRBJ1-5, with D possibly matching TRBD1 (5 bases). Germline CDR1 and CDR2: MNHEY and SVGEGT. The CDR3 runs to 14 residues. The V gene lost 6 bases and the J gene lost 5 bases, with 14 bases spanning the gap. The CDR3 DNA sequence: TGTGCCAGCAGCAACAGCAGGGTGGATCAGCCCCAGCATTTT. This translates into CASSNSRVDQPQHF.

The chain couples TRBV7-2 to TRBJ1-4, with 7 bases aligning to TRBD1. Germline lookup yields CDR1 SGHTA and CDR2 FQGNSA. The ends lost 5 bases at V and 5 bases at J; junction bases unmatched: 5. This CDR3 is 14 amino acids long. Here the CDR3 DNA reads TGTGCCAGCAGCAACGGACAGGAAAATGAAAAACTGTTTTTT. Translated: CASSNGQENEKLFF. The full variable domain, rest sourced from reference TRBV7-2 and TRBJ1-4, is GAGVSQSPSNKVTEKGKDVELRCDPISGHTALYWYRQSLGQGLEFLIYFQGNSAPDKSGLPSDRFSAERTGGSVSTLTIQRTQQEDSAVYLCASSNGQENEKLFFGSGTQLSVL.